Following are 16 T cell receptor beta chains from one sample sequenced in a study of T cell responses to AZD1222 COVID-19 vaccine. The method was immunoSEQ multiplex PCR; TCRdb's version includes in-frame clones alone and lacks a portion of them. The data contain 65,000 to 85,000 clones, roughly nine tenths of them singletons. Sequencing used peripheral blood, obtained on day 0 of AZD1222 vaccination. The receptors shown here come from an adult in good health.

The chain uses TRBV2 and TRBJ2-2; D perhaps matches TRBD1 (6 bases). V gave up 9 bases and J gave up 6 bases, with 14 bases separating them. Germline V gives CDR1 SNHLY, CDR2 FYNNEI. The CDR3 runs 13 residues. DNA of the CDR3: TGTGCCAGAAGAATGGACAGCTCCGGGGAGCTGTTTTTT. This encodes CARRMDSSGELFF.

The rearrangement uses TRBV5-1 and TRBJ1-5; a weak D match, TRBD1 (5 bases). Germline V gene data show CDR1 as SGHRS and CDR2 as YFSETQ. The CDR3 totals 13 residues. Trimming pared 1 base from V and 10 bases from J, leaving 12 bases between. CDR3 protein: CASSLFGDGPQHF. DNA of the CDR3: TGCGCCAGCAGCTTGTTCGGGGACGGTCCCCAGCATTTT.

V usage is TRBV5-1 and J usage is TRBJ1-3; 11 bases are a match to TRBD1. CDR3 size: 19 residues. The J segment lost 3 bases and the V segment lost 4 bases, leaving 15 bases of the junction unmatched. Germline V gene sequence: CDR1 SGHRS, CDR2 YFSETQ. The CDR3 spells CASSTGTGGHKSDGNTIYF. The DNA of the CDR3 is TGCGCCAGCAGCACAGGGACAGGGGGTCATAAGAGTGATGGAAACACCATATATTTT.

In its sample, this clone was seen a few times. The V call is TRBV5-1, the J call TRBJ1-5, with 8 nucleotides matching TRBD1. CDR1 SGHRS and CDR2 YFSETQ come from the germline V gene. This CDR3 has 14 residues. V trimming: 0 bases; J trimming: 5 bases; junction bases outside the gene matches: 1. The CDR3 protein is CASSLDRGDQPQHF. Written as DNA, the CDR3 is TGCGCCAGCAGCTTGGACAGGGGGGATCAGCCCCAGCATTTT.

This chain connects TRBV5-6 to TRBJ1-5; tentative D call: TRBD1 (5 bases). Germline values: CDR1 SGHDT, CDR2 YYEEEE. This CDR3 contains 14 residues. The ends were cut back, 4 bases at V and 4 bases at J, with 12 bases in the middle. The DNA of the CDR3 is TGTGCCAGCAGCAACTGGGGGGGGAATCAGCCCCAGCATTTT. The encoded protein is CASSNWGGNQPQHF.

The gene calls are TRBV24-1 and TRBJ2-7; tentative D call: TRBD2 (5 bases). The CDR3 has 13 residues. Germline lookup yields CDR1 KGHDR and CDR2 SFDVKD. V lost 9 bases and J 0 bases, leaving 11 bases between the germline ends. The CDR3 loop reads CATSDWSSYEQYF. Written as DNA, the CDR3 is TGTGCCACCTCGGACTGGAGCTCCTACGAGCAGTACTTC.

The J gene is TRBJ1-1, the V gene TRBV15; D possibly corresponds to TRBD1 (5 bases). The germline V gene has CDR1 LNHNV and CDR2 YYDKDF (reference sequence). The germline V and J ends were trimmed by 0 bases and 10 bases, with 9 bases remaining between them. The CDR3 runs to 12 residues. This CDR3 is CATSRDQGSAFF. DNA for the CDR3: TGTGCCACCAGCAGAGATCAGGGATCAGCTTTCTTT.

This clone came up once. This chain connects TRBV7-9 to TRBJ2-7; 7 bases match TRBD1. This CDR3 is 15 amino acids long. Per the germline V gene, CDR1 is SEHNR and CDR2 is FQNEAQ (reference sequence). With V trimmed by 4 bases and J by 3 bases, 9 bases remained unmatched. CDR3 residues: CASSSNPGQSYEQYF. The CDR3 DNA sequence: TGTGCCAGCAGCTCAAACCCGGGACAGAGCTACGAGCAGTACTTC.

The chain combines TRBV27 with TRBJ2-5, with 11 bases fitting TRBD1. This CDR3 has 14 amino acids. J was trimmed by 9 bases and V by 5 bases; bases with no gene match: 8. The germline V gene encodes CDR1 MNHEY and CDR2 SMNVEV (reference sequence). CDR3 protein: CASSPPGQGGSQYF. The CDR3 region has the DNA TGTGCCAGCAGTCCTCCGGGACAGGGGGGGTCCCAGTACTTC.

The CDR3 region has the DNA TGTGCCAGCAGTATTAACAGGGACTCCTACGAGCAGTACTTC. It translates to CASSINRDSYEQYF. The chain links TRBV28 to TRBJ2-7; TRBD1 is a possible D gene (6 bases). The CDR3 extends over 14 amino acids. Trimming pared 5 bases from V and 0 bases from J, leaving 11 bases between. Germline V gives CDR1 MDHEN, CDR2 SYDVKM.

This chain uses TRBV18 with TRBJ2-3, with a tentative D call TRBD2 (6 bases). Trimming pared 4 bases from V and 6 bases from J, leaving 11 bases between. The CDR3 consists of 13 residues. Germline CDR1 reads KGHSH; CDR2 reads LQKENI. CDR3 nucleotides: TGTGCCAGCTCACGCGGGACTTTGGATACGCAGTATTTT. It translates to CASSRGTLDTQYF.

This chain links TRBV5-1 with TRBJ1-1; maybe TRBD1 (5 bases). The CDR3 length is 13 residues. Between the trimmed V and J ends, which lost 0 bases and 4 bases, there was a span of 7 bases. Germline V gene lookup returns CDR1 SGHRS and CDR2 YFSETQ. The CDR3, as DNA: TGCGCCAGCAGCTTGGAGGGGACCACTGAAGCTTTCTTT. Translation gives CASSLEGTTEAFF.

CDR3 sequence: CASSVAGDSPLHF. As DNA, the CDR3 is TGTGCCAGCAGCGTAGCGGGGGATTCACCCCTCCACTTT. This rearrangement joins TRBV9 to TRBJ1-6, with D perhaps matching TRBD1 (5 bases). The CDR3 totals 13 residues. Per the germline V gene, CDR1 is SGDLS and CDR2 is YYNGEE. Trimming took 0 bases from V and 8 from J, leaving 6 bases between them.

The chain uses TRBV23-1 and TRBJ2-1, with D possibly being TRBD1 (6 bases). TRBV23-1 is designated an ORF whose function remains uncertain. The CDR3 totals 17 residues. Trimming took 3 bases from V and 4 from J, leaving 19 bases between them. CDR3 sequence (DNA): TGCGCCAGCAGTCAGGCTATTCAGGGGCCTCCATACAATGAGCAGTTCTTC. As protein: CASSQAIQGPPYNEQFF.

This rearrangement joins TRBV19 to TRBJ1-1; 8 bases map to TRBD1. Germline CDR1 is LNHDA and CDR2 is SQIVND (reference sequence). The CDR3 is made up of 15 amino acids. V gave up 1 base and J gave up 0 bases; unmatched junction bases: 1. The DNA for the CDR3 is TGTGCCAGTAGTATAGGGGACAGGTTGAACACTGAAGCTTTCTTT. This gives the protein CASSIGDRLNTEAFF.

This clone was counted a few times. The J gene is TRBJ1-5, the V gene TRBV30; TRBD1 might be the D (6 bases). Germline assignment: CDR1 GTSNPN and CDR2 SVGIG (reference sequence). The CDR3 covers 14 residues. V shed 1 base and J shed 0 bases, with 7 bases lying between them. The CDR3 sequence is CAWSAGASNQPQHF. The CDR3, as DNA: TGTGCCTGGAGTGCAGGGGCTAGCAATCAGCCCCAGCATTTT.